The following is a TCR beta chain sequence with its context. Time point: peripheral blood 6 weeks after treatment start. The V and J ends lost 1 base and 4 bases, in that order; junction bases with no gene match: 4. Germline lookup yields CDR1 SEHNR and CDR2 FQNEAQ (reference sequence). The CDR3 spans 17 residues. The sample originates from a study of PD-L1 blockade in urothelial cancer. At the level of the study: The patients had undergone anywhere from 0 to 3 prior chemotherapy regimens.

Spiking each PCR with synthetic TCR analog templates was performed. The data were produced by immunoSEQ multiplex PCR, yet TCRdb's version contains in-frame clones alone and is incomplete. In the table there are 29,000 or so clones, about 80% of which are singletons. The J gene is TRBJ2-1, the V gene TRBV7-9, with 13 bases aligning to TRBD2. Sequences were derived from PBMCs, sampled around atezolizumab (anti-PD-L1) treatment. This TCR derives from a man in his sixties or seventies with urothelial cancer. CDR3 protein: CASSLVGLAGFYNEQFF. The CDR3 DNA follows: TGTGCCAGCAGCTTAGTGGGACTAGCGGGGTTTTACAATGAGCAGTTCTTC.